The rows below give T cell receptor beta chains drawn from one sample of a study of blood T cell repertoires in COVID-19. Generated by immunoSEQ multiplex PCR, the TCRdb table keeps only in-frame clones and is missing some. The data show roughly 150,000 clones, approximately 79% seen once. Material for sequencing was PBMCs or T cells enriched from blood (not recorded which). All receptors derive from an older woman in a cohort exposed to, infected with or recovered from COVID-19 (not recorded which). Both conserved end residues are part of each CDR3. D genes are given only for firm matches. Clone size is shown for a subset of rows, as once, few, many or a class of expanded clone.

clone size: -; V gene: TRBV27; CDR3 length: 20; J gene: TRBJ2-2; D gene: TRBD2; CDR3 DNA: TGTGCCAGCAGTTCCCATGGGACTAGCGGAACATTAGTGAACACCGGGGAGCTGTTTTTT; CDR3 protein: CASSSHGTSGTLVNTGELFF
clone size: -; V gene: TRBV27; CDR3 length: 14; J gene: TRBJ1-6; D gene: -; CDR3 DNA: TGTGCCAGCAGTTTAAACCAGGGTTTTACACCCCTCCACTTT; CDR3 protein: CASSLNQGFTPLHF
clone size: -; V gene: TRBV6-2/TRBV6-3; CDR3 length: 15; J gene: TRBJ2-7; D gene: TRBD2; CDR3 DNA: TGTGCCAGCAGTGTTCCGGGACTAGCGGGAGTCAAGCAGTACTTC; CDR3 protein: CASSVPGLAGVKQYF
clone size: -; V gene: TRBV6-1; CDR3 length: 14; J gene: TRBJ1-1; D gene: -; CDR3 DNA: TGTGCCAGCAGTGGAGCACAGGGCTACACTGAAGCTTTCTTT; CDR3 protein: CASSGAQGYTEAFF
clone size: -; V gene: TRBV19; CDR3 length: 14; J gene: TRBJ1-6; D gene: -; CDR3 DNA: TGTGCCAGTAGTATTTTAACAGCTAATTCACCCCTCCACTTT; CDR3 protein: CASSILTANSPLHF
clone size: -; V gene: TRBV28; CDR3 length: 15; J gene: TRBJ2-7; D gene: -; CDR3 DNA: TGTGCCAGCAGTACGCCGGACAGACACTCCTACGAGCAGTACTTC; CDR3 protein: CASSTPDRHSYEQYF
clone size: once; V gene: TRBV19; CDR3 length: 15; J gene: TRBJ2-1; D gene: TRBD2; CDR3 DNA: TGTGCCAGTAGTATCGGGCGGGAGATTGCGAATGAGCAGTTCTTC; CDR3 protein: CASSIGREIANEQFF
clone size: -; V gene: TRBV14; CDR3 length: 14; J gene: TRBJ2-2; D gene: -; CDR3 DNA: TGTGCCAGCAGCCAAGACTCCCTCACCGGGGAGCTGTTTTTT; CDR3 protein: CASSQDSLTGELFF
clone size: few; V gene: TRBV28; CDR3 length: 14; J gene: TRBJ2-7; D gene: -; CDR3 DNA: TGTGCCAGCAGTTCCAGGACAGTGGCCTACGAGCAGTACTTC; CDR3 protein: CASSSRTVAYEQYF
clone size: -; V gene: TRBV7-3; CDR3 length: 15; J gene: TRBJ2-2; D gene: TRBD2; CDR3 DNA: TGTGCCAGCAGCTTAGGCGGGAGGCGTACCGGGGAGCTGTTTTTT; CDR3 protein: CASSLGGRRTGELFF
clone size: -; V gene: TRBV6-4; CDR3 length: 15; J gene: TRBJ2-3; D gene: -; CDR3 DNA: TGTGCCAGCAGTCGAACAGGGTTCAAGTTAGATACGCAGTATTTT; CDR3 protein: CASSRTGFKLDTQYF
clone size: -; V gene: TRBV7-2; CDR3 length: 13; J gene: TRBJ1-6; D gene: -; CDR3 DNA: TGTGCCAGCAGCTTGGTGACAGGACCACCCCTCCACTTT; CDR3 protein: CASSLVTGPPLHF
clone size: -; V gene: TRBV6-5; CDR3 length: 14; J gene: TRBJ2-5; D gene: TRBD2; CDR3 DNA: TGTGCCAGCGGGGAGGGCGGGCCCCCGGGGACCCAGTACTTC; CDR3 protein: CASGEGGPPGTQYF
clone size: -; V gene: TRBV6-5; CDR3 length: 14; J gene: TRBJ1-4; D gene: TRBD1; CDR3 DNA: TGTGCCAGCAGTCGACAGGGGGAATATGAAAAACTGTTTTTT; CDR3 protein: CASSRQGEYEKLFF
clone size: -; V gene: TRBV7-8; CDR3 length: 15; J gene: TRBJ1-2; D gene: -; CDR3 DNA: TGTGCCAGCAGCTCACACCGGGATTTGAACTATGGCTACACCTTC; CDR3 protein: CASSSHRDLNYGYTF
clone size: -; V gene: TRBV28; CDR3 length: 12; J gene: TRBJ2-7; D gene: -; CDR3 DNA: TGTGCCAGCAGGCAAACGACACGAAAGCAGTACTTC; CDR3 protein: CASRQTTRKQYF
clone size: -; V gene: TRBV7-2; CDR3 length: 15; J gene: TRBJ2-3; D gene: TRBD2; CDR3 DNA: TGTGCCAGCAGCTTTCCGGGACTAGCCACAGATACGCAGTATTTT; CDR3 protein: CASSFPGLATDTQYF
clone size: -; V gene: TRBV2; CDR3 length: 14; J gene: TRBJ2-7; D gene: -; CDR3 DNA: TGTGCCAGCAGCCAGCCGGGACACCCCTACGAGCAGTACTTC; CDR3 protein: CASSQPGHPYEQYF
clone size: -; V gene: TRBV11-2; CDR3 length: 14; J gene: TRBJ1-3; D gene: -; CDR3 DNA: TGTGCCAGCAATAACCAGGGCTCTGGAAACACCATATATTTT; CDR3 protein: CASNNQGSGNTIYF
clone size: -; V gene: TRBV20-1; CDR3 length: 13; J gene: TRBJ1-1; D gene: TRBD1; CDR3 DNA: TGCAGTGCTAGTGCCGGGACAGGCACTGAAGCTTTCTTT; CDR3 protein: CSASAGTGTEAFF
clone size: -; V gene: TRBV4-2; CDR3 length: 16; J gene: TRBJ2-5; D gene: TRBD2; CDR3 DNA: TGTGCCAGCAGCCGCTACGGAGCGGGAGCAGATGAGACCCAGTACTTC; CDR3 protein: CASSRYGAGADETQYF
clone size: few; V gene: TRBV6-4; CDR3 length: 15; J gene: TRBJ2-1; D gene: TRBD2; CDR3 DNA: TGTGCCAGCAGTGACTCAACTAGCGGGAGGGATGAGCAGTTCTTC; CDR3 protein: CASSDSTSGRDEQFF
clone size: -; V gene: TRBV27; CDR3 length: 15; J gene: TRBJ2-7; D gene: -; CDR3 DNA: TGTGCCAGCAGTTTAATTGGGAGGCCCCCCTACGAGCAGTACTTC; CDR3 protein: CASSLIGRPPYEQYF
clone size: -; V gene: TRBV18; CDR3 length: 15; J gene: TRBJ2-1; D gene: TRBD1; CDR3 DNA: TGTGCCAGCTCACTGAACGGACAGGTAGGCAATGAGCAGTTCTTC; CDR3 protein: CASSLNGQVGNEQFF
clone size: -; V gene: TRBV5-1; CDR3 length: 14; J gene: TRBJ1-6; D gene: TRBD1; CDR3 DNA: TGCGCCAGCAGCTTAGGACAGGGTTGGGAAGCCCTCCACTTT; CDR3 protein: CASSLGQGWEALHF
clone size: -; V gene: TRBV5-1; CDR3 length: 16; J gene: TRBJ2-3; D gene: TRBD1; CDR3 DNA: TGCGCCAGCAGCCGACAAAGGACAGGGGAAACAGATACGCAGTATTTT; CDR3 protein: CASSRQRTGETDTQYF